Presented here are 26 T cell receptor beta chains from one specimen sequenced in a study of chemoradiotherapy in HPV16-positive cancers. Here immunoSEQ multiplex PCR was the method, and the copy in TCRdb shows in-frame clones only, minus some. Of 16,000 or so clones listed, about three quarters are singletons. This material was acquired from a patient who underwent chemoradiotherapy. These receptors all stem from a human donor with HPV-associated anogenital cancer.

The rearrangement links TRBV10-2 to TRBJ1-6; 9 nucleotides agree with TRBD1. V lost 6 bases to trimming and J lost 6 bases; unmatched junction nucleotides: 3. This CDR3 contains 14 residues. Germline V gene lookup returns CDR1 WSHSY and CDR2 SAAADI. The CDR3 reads CASRPGQGNSPLHF. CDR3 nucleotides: TGCGCCAGCAGGCCGGGACAGGGTAATTCACCCCTCCACTTT.

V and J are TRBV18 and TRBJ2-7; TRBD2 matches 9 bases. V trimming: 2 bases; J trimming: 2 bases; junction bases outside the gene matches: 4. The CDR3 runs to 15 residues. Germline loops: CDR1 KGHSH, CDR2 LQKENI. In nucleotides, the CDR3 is TGTGCCAGCTCACCAGGCCTAGCGGGGACCTACGAGCAGTACTTC. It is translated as CASSPGLAGTYEQYF. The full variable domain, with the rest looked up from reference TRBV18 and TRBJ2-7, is NAGVMQNPRHLVRRRGQEARLRCSPMKGHSHVYWYRQLPEEGLKFMVYLQKENIIDESGMPKERFSAEFPKEGPSILRIQQVVRGDSAAYFCASSPGLAGTYEQYFGPGTRLTVT.

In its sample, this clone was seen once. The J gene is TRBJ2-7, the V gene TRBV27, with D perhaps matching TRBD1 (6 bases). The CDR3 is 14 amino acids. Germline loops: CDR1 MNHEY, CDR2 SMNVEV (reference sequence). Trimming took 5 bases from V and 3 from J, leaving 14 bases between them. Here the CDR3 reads CASSPGQTVYEQYF. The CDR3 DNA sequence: TGTGCCAGCAGTCCAGGACAGACGGTCTACGAGCAGTACTTC.

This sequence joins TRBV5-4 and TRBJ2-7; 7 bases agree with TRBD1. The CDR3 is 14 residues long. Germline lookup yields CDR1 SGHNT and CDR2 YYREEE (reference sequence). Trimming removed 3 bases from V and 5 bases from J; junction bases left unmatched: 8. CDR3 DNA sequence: TGTGCCAGCAGCTCAGACAGGGTTGTACACGAGCAGTACTTC. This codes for CASSSDRVVHEQYF.

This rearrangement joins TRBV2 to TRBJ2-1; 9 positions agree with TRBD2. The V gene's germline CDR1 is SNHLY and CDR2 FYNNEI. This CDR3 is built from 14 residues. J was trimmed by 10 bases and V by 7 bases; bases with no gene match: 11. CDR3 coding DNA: TGTGCCAGCAAGGTGCGGGGGGGCTCGGGAGAGCAGTTCTTC. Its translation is CASKVRGGSGEQFF.

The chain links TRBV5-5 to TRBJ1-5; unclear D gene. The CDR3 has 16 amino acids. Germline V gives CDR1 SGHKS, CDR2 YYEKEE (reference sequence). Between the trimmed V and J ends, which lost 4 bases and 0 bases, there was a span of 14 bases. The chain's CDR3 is CASSLSAGNSNQPQHF. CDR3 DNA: TGTGCCAGCAGCCTGTCGGCAGGAAATAGCAATCAGCCCCAGCATTTT.

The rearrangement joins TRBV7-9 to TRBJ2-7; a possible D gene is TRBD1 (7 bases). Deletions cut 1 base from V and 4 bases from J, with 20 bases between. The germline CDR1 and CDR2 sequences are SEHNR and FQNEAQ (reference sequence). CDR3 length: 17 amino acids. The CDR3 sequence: CASSLDGGRQGIYEQYF. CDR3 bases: TGTGCCAGCAGCTTAGATGGGGGGCGACAGGGAATATACGAGCAGTACTTC.

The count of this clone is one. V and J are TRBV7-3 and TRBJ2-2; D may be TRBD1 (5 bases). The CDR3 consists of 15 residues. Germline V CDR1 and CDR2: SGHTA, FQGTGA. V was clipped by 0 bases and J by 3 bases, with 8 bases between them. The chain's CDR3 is CASSLTRDDTGELFF. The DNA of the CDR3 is TGTGCCAGCAGCTTAACCAGGGATGACACCGGGGAGCTGTTTTTT. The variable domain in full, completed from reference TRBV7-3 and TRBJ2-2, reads GAGVSQTPSNKVTEKGKYVELRCDPISGHTALYWYRQSLGQGPEFLIYFQGTGAADDSGLPNDRFFAVRPEGSVSTLKIQRTERGDSAVYLCASSLTRDDTGELFFGEGSRLTVL.

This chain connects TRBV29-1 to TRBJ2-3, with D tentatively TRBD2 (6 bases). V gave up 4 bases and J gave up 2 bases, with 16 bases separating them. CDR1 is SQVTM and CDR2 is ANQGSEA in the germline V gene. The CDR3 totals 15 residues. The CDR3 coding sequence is TGCAGCGTTGGAGGCATAGCGGATTCCACAGATACGCAGTATTTT. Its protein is CSVGGIADSTDTQYF.

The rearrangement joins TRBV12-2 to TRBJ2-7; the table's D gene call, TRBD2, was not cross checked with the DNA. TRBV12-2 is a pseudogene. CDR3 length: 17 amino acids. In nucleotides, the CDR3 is TGTGCAAGTCGCTTAGCGTGTAAGGACTCGCGGTGCGACGAGCAGTACTTC. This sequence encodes CASRLACKDSRCDEQYF.

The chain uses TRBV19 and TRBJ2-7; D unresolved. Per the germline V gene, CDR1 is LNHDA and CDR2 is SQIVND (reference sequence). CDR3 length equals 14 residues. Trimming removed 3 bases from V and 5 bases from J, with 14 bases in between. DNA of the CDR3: TGTGCCAGTAGTATCAATATTAATCCCCACGAGCAGTACTTC. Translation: CASSININPHEQYF.

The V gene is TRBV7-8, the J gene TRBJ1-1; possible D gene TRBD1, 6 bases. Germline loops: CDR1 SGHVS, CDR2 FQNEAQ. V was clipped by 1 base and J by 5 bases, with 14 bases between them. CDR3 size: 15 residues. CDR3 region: CASSLVTGRGTEAFF. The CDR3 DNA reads TGTGCCAGCAGCTTAGTTACAGGGAGGGGGACTGAAGCTTTCTTT.

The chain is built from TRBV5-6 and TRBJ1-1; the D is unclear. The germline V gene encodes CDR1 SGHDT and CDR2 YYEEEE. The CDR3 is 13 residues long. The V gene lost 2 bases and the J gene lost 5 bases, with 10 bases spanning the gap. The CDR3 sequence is CASSFALGTEAFF. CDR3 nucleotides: TGTGCCAGCAGCTTCGCTTTGGGAACTGAAGCTTTCTTT. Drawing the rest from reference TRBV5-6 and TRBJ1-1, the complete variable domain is DAGVTQSPTHLIKTRGQQVTLRCSPKSGHDTVSWYQQALGQGPQFIFQYYEEEERQRGNFPDRFSGHQFPNYSSELNVNALLLGDSALYLCASSFALGTEAFFGQGTRLTVV.

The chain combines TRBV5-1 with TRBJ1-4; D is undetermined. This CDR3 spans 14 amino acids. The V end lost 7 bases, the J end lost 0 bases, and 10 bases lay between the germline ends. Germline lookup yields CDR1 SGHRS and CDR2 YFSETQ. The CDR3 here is CASASSTTNEKLFF. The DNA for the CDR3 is TGCGCCAGCGCCTCCAGTACAACTAATGAAAAACTGTTTTTT.

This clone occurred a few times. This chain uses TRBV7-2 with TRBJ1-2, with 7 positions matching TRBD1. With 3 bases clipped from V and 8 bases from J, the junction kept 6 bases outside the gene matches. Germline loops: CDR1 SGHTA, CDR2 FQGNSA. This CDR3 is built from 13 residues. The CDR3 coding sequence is TGTGCCAGCAGCTTTAACAGGGGTGAGGGCTACACCTTC. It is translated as CASSFNRGEGYTF.

This CDR3 reads CASSPGTGITNYGYTF. The CDR3 nucleotides are TGTGCCAGCAGTCCCGGGACAGGGATTACTAACTATGGCTACACCTTC. The gene calls are TRBV6-6 and TRBJ1-2, with 9 bases identical to TRBD1. V shed 5 bases, J shed 0 bases, and the junction held 7 bases outside the gene matches. CDR1 MNHNY and CDR2 SVGAGI come from the germline V gene (reference sequence). The CDR3 consists of 16 residues.

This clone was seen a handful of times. This CDR3 reads CASSMRTGFEAFF. The CDR3 DNA sequence: TGTGCCAGTAGTATGAGGACAGGGTTTGAAGCTTTCTTT. The chain carries TRBV19 and TRBJ1-1; 8 bases map to TRBD1. There are 13 residues in the CDR3. The ends lost 3 bases at V and 7 bases at J; junction bases unmatched: 4. Germline V gene sequence: CDR1 LNHDA, CDR2 SQIVND (reference sequence).

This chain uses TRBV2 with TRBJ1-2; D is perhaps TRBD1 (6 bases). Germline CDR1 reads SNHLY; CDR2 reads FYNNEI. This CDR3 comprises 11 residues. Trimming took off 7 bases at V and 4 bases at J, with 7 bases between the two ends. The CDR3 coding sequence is TGTGCCAGCACCAGGGGCTATGGCTACACCTTC. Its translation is CASTRGYGYTF. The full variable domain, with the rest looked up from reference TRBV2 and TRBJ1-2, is EPEVTQTPSHQVTQMGQEVILRCVPISNHLYFYWYRQILGQKVEFLVSFYNNEISEKSEIFDDQFSVERPDGSNFTLKIRSTKLEDSAMYFCASTRGYGYTFGSGTRLTVV.

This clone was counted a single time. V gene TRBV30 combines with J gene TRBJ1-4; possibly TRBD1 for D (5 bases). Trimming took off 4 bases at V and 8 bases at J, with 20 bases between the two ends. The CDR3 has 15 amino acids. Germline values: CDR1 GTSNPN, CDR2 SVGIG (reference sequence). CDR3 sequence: CAWTQGRGLNEKLFF. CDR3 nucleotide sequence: TGTGCCTGGACTCAGGGTAGGGGTTTGAACGAAAAACTGTTTTTT.

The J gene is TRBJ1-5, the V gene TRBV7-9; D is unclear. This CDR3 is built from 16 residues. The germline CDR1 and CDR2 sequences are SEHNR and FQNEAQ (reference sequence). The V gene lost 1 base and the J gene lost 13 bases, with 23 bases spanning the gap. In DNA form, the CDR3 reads TGTGCCAGCAGCTTAGAGAGCGGAGGCCAACTGTCATCGCAGCATTTT. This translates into CASSLESGGQLSSQHF.

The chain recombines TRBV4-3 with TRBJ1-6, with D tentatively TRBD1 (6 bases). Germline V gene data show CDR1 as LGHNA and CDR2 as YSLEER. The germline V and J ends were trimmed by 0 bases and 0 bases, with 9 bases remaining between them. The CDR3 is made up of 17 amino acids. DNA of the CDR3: TGCGCCAGCAGCCAAGAGCAGGGGTACTCCTATAATTCACCCCTCCACTTT. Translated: CASSQEQGYSYNSPLHF.

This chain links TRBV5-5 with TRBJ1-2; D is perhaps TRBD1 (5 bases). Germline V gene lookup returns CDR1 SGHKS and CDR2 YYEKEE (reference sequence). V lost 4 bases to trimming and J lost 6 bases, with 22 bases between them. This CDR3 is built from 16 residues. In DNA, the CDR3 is TGTGCCAGCAGCCCCATTGTGGGGGACGGCCTAGATGGCTACACCTTC. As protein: CASSPIVGDGLDGYTF.

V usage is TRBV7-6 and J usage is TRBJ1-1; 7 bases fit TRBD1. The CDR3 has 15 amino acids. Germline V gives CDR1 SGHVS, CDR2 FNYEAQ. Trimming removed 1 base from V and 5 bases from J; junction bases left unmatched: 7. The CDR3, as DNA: TGTGCCAGCAGCTTAGGGACAGGAGGAGGAACTGAAGCTTTCTTT. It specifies CASSLGTGGGTEAFF.

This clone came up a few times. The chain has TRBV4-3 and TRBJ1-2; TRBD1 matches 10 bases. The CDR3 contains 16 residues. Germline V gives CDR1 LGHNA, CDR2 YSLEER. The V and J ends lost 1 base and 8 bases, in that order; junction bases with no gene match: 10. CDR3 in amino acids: CASSQVGGTGARGYTF. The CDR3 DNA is TGCGCCAGCAGCCAAGTCGGAGGGACAGGGGCGCGGGGCTACACCTTC.

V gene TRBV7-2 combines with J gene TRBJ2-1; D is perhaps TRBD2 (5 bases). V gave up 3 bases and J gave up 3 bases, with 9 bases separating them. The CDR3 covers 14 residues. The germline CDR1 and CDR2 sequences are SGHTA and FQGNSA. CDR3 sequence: CASSFPGSYNEQFF. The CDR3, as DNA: TGTGCCAGCAGCTTTCCGGGGAGCTACAATGAGCAGTTCTTC. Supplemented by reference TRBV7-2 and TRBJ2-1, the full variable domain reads GAGVSQSPSNKVTEKGKDVELRCDPISGHTALYWYRQSLGQGLEFLIYFQGNSAPDKSGLPSDRFSAERTGGSVSTLTIQRTQQEDSAVYLCASSFPGSYNEQFFGPGTRLTVL.

In DNA form, the CDR3 reads TGTGCCACAGCCTACTCTGGGGCCAACGTCCTGACTTTC. Its translation is CATAYSGANVLTF. The rearrangement uses TRBV7-2 and TRBJ2-6; D uncertain. V dropped 10 bases and J dropped 0 bases, with 7 bases sitting between them. The CDR3 contains 13 residues. Germline CDR1 and CDR2: SGHTA and FQGNSA.